These 29 T cell receptor beta chains share one sample of origin, sequenced in a study of blood T cell repertoires in COVID-19 (TCRdb year 2020). Library prep was done by the immunoSEQ multiplex PCR assay. The table comes from immuneACCESS by way of TCRdb, which keeps in-frame sequences with V and J called. Part of the clones is missing from these tables; in studies checked, under half for an unresolved V gene and the rest for unknown reasons. The sample yields under 45,000 clones; approximately 79% were counted once. The ten largest account for about 40% of the sample. Sample: peripheral blood. These receptors all stem from a human donor in a cohort sampled during active COVID-19.

The chain combines TRBV12-5 with TRBJ2-7, with TRBD1 matching 11 bases. CDR3 size: 14 residues. The germline V gene has CDR1 LGHNT and CDR2 FRNRAP. Germline trimming cut 8 bases from V and 3 bases from J; bases unmatched to any gene: 6. CDR3 DNA: TGTGCTAGTTTTTCCGGGACAGGGGGCTACGAGCAGTACTTC. Translated, it gives CASFSGTGGYEQYF.

The J gene is TRBJ2-3, the V gene TRBV24-1; D might be TRBD1 (6 bases). V was trimmed by 3 bases and J by 4 bases, leaving 10 bases between them. The germline V gene has CDR1 KGHDR and CDR2 SFDVKD. The CDR3 has 14 amino acids. The CDR3 region has the DNA TGTGCCACCAGTGATACGAAGGGGGCAGATACGCAGTATTTT. As protein: CATSDTKGADTQYF.

This chain joins TRBV18 and TRBJ2-7; 13 nucleotides line up with TRBD2. Germline lookup yields CDR1 KGHSH and CDR2 LQKENI. There are 15 residues in the CDR3. J was trimmed by 5 bases and V by 6 bases; bases with no gene match: 7. The CDR3 is CASSPTSGGTHEQYF. The CDR3 region has the DNA TGTGCCAGCTCTCCGACTAGCGGGGGGACCCACGAGCAGTACTTC.

The rearrangement links TRBV6-4 to TRBJ2-7; tentative D call: TRBD1 (6 bases). Trimming shortened V by 6 bases and J by 6 bases, and 15 bases separated the two germline ends. The CDR3 covers 13 residues. CDR1 MRHNA and CDR2 SNTAGT come from the germline V gene. CDR3 nucleotide sequence: TGTGCCAGCAGGATTTTTCTAGGGGGCGAGCAGTACTTC. Translated: CASRIFLGGEQYF.

The chain links TRBV5-1 to TRBJ2-3, with D uncertain. Trimming cost V 1 base and J 4 bases, with 4 bases left between them. The CDR3 is made up of 12 amino acids. Germline CDR1 SGHRS, CDR2 YFSETQ. The DNA for the CDR3 is TGCGCCAGCAGCTTGTCGTCAGATACGCAGTATTTT. Its protein product is CASSLSSDTQYF.

This sequence joins TRBV6-5 and TRBJ1-1; D is ambiguous. This CDR3 region has 14 residues. Germline CDR1 and CDR2: MNHEY and SVGAGI. The V end was cut by 6 bases, the J end by 5 bases, with 16 bases between. The CDR3, as DNA: TGTGCCAGCAGAACCGACGGGGAGGAGACTGAAGCTTTCTTT. Residues: CASRTDGEETEAFF.

This clone is a singleton in its sample. V is TRBV7-2 and J is TRBJ2-5; 11 bases agree with TRBD2. Germline trimming cut 1 base from V and 6 bases from J; bases unmatched to any gene: 4. CDR1 and CDR2 from the germline V gene are SGHTA and FQGNSA. This CDR3 spans 15 amino acids. Here the CDR3 DNA reads TGTGCCAGCAGCTTAGTTAGCGGGGGGGCACAGACCCAGTACTTC. This encodes CASSLVSGGAQTQYF.

For the CDR3, the DNA is TGTGCCAGCAGTGAACTCGGGACAGATAGCAATCAGCCCCAGCATTTT. Translating gives CASSELGTDSNQPQHF. This chain joins TRBV2 and TRBJ1-5; 7 nucleotides line up with TRBD1. Trimming at V came to 2 bases and at J to 0 bases, leaving 4 bases not matched to a gene. Germline CDR1 SNHLY, CDR2 FYNNEI. This CDR3 has 16 residues.

The count of this clone is one. This chain uses TRBV14 with TRBJ1-1, with D uncertain. Germline V gives CDR1 SGHDN, CDR2 FVKESK. The CDR3 extends over 14 amino acids. V was shortened by 5 bases and J by 4 bases, with 14 bases between the two germline ends. CDR3 sequence: CASSKVEAGTEAFF. The DNA of the CDR3 is TGTGCCAGCAGCAAAGTGGAGGCTGGCACTGAAGCTTTCTTT. The variable domain in full, with the rest retrieved from reference TRBV14 and TRBJ1-1, is EAGVTQFPSHSVIEKGQTVTLRCDPISGHDNLYWYRRVMGKEIKFLLHFVKESKQDESGMPNNRFLAERTGGTYSTLKVQPAELEDSGVYFCASSKVEAGTEAFFGQGTRLTVV.

The count of this clone is one. This chain links TRBV5-1 with TRBJ1-1, with TRBD1 as a possible D gene (5 bases). Germline V gives CDR1 SGHRS, CDR2 YFSETQ. V was pared by 2 bases and J by 3 bases, with 11 bases between. The CDR3 runs 14 residues. The CDR3 sequence is CASSLSVGDTEAFF. In nucleotides, the CDR3 is TGCGCCAGCAGCTTAAGCGTAGGGGACACTGAAGCTTTCTTT.

This chain connects TRBV5-6 to TRBJ1-2; D unclear. The CDR3 is 14 amino acids. V dropped 4 bases and J dropped 8 bases, with 18 bases sitting between them. Germline CDR1 and CDR2: SGHDT and YYEEEE. The CDR3 is CASSLDPEGRGYTF. For the CDR3, the DNA is TGTGCCAGCAGCCTAGACCCCGAAGGTCGGGGCTACACCTTC. Complete variable domain (other parts from reference TRBV5-6 and TRBJ1-2): DAGVTQSPTHLIKTRGQQVTLRCSPKSGHDTVSWYQQALGQGPQFIFQYYEEEERQRGNFPDRFSGHQFPNYSSELNVNALLLGDSALYLCASSLDPEGRGYTFGSGTRLTVV.

For the CDR3, the DNA is TGTGCCAGCACCAAAGGAGGCTTCCAAGAGACCCAGTACTTC. This sequence encodes CASTKGGFQETQYF. The chain employs TRBV9 and TRBJ2-5; perhaps TRBD2 as D (5 bases). V lost 6 bases, J lost 1 base, and 13 bases lay in between. Germline V CDR1 and CDR2: SGDLS, YYNGEE. This CDR3 has 14 residues. The complete variable domain, with remaining parts taken from reference TRBV9 and TRBJ2-5, reads DSGVTQTPKHLITATGQRVTLRCSPRSGDLSVYWYQQSLDQGLQFLIQYYNGEERAKGNILERFSAQQFPDLHSELNLSSLELGDSALYFCASTKGGFQETQYFGPGTRLLVL.

The chain carries TRBV5-1 and TRBJ2-3, with 9 bases lining up with TRBD1. The CDR3 sequence is 14 residues long. The ends lost 0 bases at V and 5 bases at J; junction bases unmatched: 1. The germline CDR1 and CDR2 sequences are SGHRS and YFSETQ. The CDR3 DNA reads TGCGCCAGCAGCTTGGGACAGGGGGAAGATACGCAGTATTTT. Protein: CASSLGQGEDTQYF.

The rearrangement joins TRBV19 to TRBJ2-7, with 7 nucleotides matching TRBD2. The J segment lost 2 bases and the V segment lost 2 bases, leaving 6 bases of the junction unmatched. This CDR3 is built from 15 residues. Germline loops: CDR1 LNHDA, CDR2 SQIVND (reference sequence). The CDR3 bases are TGTGCCAGTAGTATATATCTAGCGGAGACCTACGAGCAGTACTTC. Amino acid sequence: CASSIYLAETYEQYF.

This clone was seen repeatedly, ten times or more. The chain employs TRBV5-4 and TRBJ2-5, with 7 positions matching TRBD2. The CDR3 loop spans 15 amino acids. Germline CDR1 reads SGHNT; CDR2 reads YYREEE (reference sequence). V lost 4 bases, J lost 2 bases, and 8 bases stayed unmatched. CDR3 sequence: CASSPGGGEQETQYF. In DNA, the CDR3 is TGTGCCAGCAGCCCGGGGGGTGGGGAACAAGAGACCCAGTACTTC.

In this sample, this clone turned up a few times. The chain links TRBV7-9 to TRBJ2-7, with D uncertain. The CDR3 runs to 13 residues. Germline values: CDR1 SEHNR, CDR2 FQNEAQ (reference sequence). V dropped 1 base and J dropped 1 base, with 5 bases sitting between them. As DNA, the CDR3 is TGTGCCAGCAGCTTAGGAGTATCCTACGAGCAGTACTTC. Amino acid sequence: CASSLGVSYEQYF.

The chain links TRBV5-1 to TRBJ1-6; D call uncertain. The CDR3 covers 13 residues. Germline V gene sequence: CDR1 SGHRS, CDR2 YFSETQ. V lost 5 bases and J 12 bases, leaving 15 bases between the germline ends. CDR3 DNA sequence: TGCGCCAGCAGGGGAAACAACGGGGAACCCCTCCACTTT. Residues: CASRGNNGEPLHF.

The chain recombines TRBV5-6 with TRBJ1-2; D possibly corresponds to TRBD1 (6 bases). This CDR3 region has 14 residues. Germline loops: CDR1 SGHDT, CDR2 YYEEEE. The V gene lost 5 bases and the J gene lost 3 bases, with 14 bases spanning the gap. In DNA form, the CDR3 reads TGTGCCAGCAGGAGGGGGGCGGGAGACTATGGCTACACCTTC. Translating gives CASRRGAGDYGYTF.

The V call is TRBV19, the J call TRBJ2-7; perhaps TRBD2 as D (5 bases). The CDR3 covers 14 residues. Per the germline V gene, CDR1 is LNHDA and CDR2 is SQIVND (reference sequence). The V end lost 6 bases, the J end lost 0 bases, and 12 bases lay between the germline ends. Here the CDR3 DNA reads TGTGCCAGTAGCCTGTTTCGGGGCTCCTACGAGCAGTACTTC. Protein: CASSLFRGSYEQYF.

The chain is built from TRBV5-1 and TRBJ1-4, with 7 bases fitting TRBD1. Germline loops: CDR1 SGHRS, CDR2 YFSETQ. V gave up 2 bases and J gave up 2 bases; unmatched junction bases: 0. The CDR3 sequence is 14 residues long. The DNA of the CDR3 is TGCGCCAGCAGCTTACAGGGGACTAATGAAAAACTGTTTTTT. Its translation: CASSLQGTNEKLFF.

The chain carries TRBV19 and TRBJ1-2; TRBD1 is a possible D gene (5 bases). The V gene's germline CDR1 is LNHDA and CDR2 SQIVND (reference sequence). The CDR3 has 14 amino acids. The ends were cut back, 4 bases at V and 0 bases at J, with 9 bases in the middle. The CDR3 protein is CASSTTGANYGYTF. CDR3 nucleotide sequence: TGTGCCAGTAGTACTACAGGTGCTAACTATGGCTACACCTTC.

The chain has TRBV2 and TRBJ2-5; 13 bases are shared with TRBD2. Trimming took 7 bases from V and 3 from J; bases not matched to a gene: 5. The CDR3 sequence is 15 residues long. Germline V CDR1 and CDR2: SNHLY, FYNNEI. The DNA for the CDR3 is TGTGCCAGCATATGGACTAGCGGGGGTAAAGAGACCCAGTACTTC. Residues: CASIWTSGGKETQYF.

The chain recombines TRBV5-1 with TRBJ2-7, with 9 bases matching TRBD1. The V segment lost 0 bases and the J segment 4 bases; nucleotides outside the gene matches: 2. The germline CDR1 and CDR2 sequences are SGHRS and YFSETQ. CDR3 size: 14 residues. The CDR3 protein is CASSLAQGAYEQYV. The CDR3 bases are TGCGCCAGCAGCTTGGCACAGGGGGCTTACGAGCAGTACGTC.

This CDR3 reads CASSLGGVTGTKFF. The CDR3 nucleotides are TGTGCCAGCAGCTTAGGGGGAGTGACAGGGACCAAGTTCTTC. The chain combines TRBV7-2 with TRBJ2-1; 7 nucleotides line up with TRBD1. Per germline, CDR1 SGHTA and CDR2 FQGNSA. CDR3 length equals 14 residues. V shed 1 base, J shed 14 bases, and the junction held 11 bases outside the gene matches.

The rearrangement joins TRBV19 to TRBJ1-2; D is unclear. The length of the CDR3 is 15 residues. CDR1 is LNHDA, CDR2 SQIVND, per germline (reference sequence). Trimming stripped 2 bases from V and 0 bases from J, with 10 bases between. This CDR3 is CASSIRRYTNYGYTF. CDR3 nucleotide sequence: TGTGCCAGTAGTATACGGCGGTATACTAACTATGGCTACACCTTC.

The chain joins TRBV5-4 to TRBJ1-1; 9 bases are shared with TRBD1. V trimming: 0 bases; J trimming: 10 bases; junction bases outside the gene matches: 4. This CDR3 comprises 13 residues. Germline V gives CDR1 SGHNT, CDR2 YYREEE (reference sequence). The CDR3 DNA follows: TGTGCCAGCAGCTTGGGGGACAGGGTGGCAGCTTTCTTT. It yields the protein CASSLGDRVAAFF.

The genes are TRBV3-1 (or the pseudogene TRBV3-2) and TRBJ2-5; 9 positions agree with TRBD1. J lost 6 bases, V lost 5 bases, and 7 bases had no gene match. CDR1 and CDR2 (germline): LGHDT, YNNKEL (reference sequence). The CDR3 is made up of 14 amino acids. In DNA, the CDR3 is TGTGCCAGCAGCACCACAGGGGGCGGAAAGACCCAGTACTTC. The encoded protein is CASSTTGGGKTQYF.

The chain links TRBV19 to TRBJ2-4; weak D call: TRBD1 (6 bases). V was trimmed by 5 bases and J by 6 bases, leaving 14 bases between them. Germline CDR1 reads LNHDA; CDR2 reads SQIVND (reference sequence). The CDR3 has 14 amino acids. CDR3 sequence (DNA): TGTGCCAGTAGTGCGGACAGATGGATAAACATTCAGTACTTC. Amino acids: CASSADRWINIQYF. Based on the CDR3 plus reference TRBV19 and TRBJ2-4, the full variable domain is DGGITQSPKYLFRKEGQNVTLSCEQNLNHDAMYWYRQDPGQGLRLIYYSQIVNDFQKGDIAEGYSVSREKKESFPLTVTSAQKNPTAFYLCASSADRWINIQYFGAGTRLSVL.

The chain links TRBV6-5 to TRBJ1-3, with D possibly being TRBD1 (5 bases). CDR1 MNHEY and CDR2 SVGAGI come from the germline V gene. Trimming shortened V by 6 bases and J by 4 bases, and 7 bases separated the two germline ends. The CDR3 sequence is 12 residues long. In nucleotides, the CDR3 is TGTGCCAGCAGAAAGGGGGGAAACACCATATATTTT. Its translation: CASRKGGNTIYF.